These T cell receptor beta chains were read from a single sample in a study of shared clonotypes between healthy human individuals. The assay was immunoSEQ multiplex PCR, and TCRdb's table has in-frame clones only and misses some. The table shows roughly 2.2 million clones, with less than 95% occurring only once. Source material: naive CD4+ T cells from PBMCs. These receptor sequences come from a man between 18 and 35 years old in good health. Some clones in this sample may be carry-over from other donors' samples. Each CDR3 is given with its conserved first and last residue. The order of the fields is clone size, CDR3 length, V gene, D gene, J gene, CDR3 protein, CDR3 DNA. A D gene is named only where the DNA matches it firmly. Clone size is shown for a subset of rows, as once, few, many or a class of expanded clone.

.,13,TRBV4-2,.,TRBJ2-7,CASSQGRGGEQYF,TGTGCCAGCAGCCAAGGAAGGGGGGGCGAGCAGTACTTC
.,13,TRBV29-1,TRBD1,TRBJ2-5,CSVDRGPQETQYF,TGCAGCGTGGACAGGGGCCCCCAAGAGACCCAGTACTTC
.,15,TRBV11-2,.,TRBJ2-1,CASSLVSGIYNEQFF,TGTGCCAGCAGCTTAGTGTCAGGGATCTACAATGAGCAGTTCTTC
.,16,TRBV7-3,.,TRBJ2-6,CASSLFVNSGANVLTF,TGTGCCAGCAGCTTATTCGTTAACTCTGGGGCCAACGTCCTGACTTTC
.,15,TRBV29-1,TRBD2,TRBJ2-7,CSVRRRTSGIYEQYF,TGCAGCGTCCGCCGCCGGACTAGCGGGATCTACGAGCAGTACTTC
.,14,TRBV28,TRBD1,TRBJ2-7,CASSSGTGRYEQYF,TGTGCCAGCAGTTCCGGGACAGGGCGGTACGAGCAGTACTTC
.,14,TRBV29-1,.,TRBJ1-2,CSVDKKGPSYGYTF,TGCAGCGTTGATAAAAAGGGACCCTCCTATGGCTACACCTTC
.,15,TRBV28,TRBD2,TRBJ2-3,CASSQAGALTDTQYF,TGTGCCAGCAGTCAAGCGGGGGCCCTCACAGATACGCAGTATTTT
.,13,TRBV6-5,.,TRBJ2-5,CASRRTAQETQYF,TGTGCCAGCAGGCGGACAGCGCAAGAGACCCAGTACTTC
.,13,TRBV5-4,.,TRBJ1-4,CASSYDRFEKLFF,TGTGCCAGCAGCTACGACAGGTTCGAAAAACTGTTTTTT
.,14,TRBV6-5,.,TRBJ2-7,CASSSNQGRYEQYF,TGTGCCAGCAGTTCCAATCAGGGACGCTACGAGCAGTACTTC
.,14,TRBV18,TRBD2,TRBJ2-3,CASSPLAVTDTQYF,TGTGCCAGCTCACCGCTAGCGGTCACAGATACGCAGTATTTT
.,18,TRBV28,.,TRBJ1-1,CASSPPRGVGGGGTEAFF,TGTGCCAGCAGTCCTCCCCGCGGTGTGGGGGGTGGGGGCACTGAAGCTTTCTTT
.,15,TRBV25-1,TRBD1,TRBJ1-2,CASSVGTGFLYGYTF,TGTGCCAGCAGTGTCGGGACAGGCTTCCTATATGGCTACACCTTC
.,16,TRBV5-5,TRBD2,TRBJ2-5,CASSLLTSGSGETQYF,TGTGCCAGCAGCTTACTGACTAGCGGGAGTGGGGAGACCCAGTACTTC
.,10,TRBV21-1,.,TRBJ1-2,CASSKGRYTF,TGTGCCAGCAGCAAAGGCCGCTACACCTTC
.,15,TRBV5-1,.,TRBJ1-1,CASSLSPDRNTEAFF,TGCGCCAGCAGCCTGTCCCCTGACAGGAACACTGAAGCTTTCTTT
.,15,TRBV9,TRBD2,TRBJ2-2,CASSVVAGGSGELFF,TGTGCCAGCAGCGTAGTCGCGGGAGGGTCCGGGGAGCTGTTTTTT
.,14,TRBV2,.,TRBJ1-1,CASSVQGMNTEAFF,TGTGCCAGCAGTGTTCAGGGAATGAACACTGAAGCTTTCTTT
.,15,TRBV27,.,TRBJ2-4,CASRPQGLAKNIQYF,TGTGCCAGCAGGCCCCAGGGCCTAGCCAAAAACATTCAGTACTTC
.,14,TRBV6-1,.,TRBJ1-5,CASSELGYNQPQHF,TGTGCCAGCAGTGAATTAGGGTACAATCAGCCCCAGCATTTT
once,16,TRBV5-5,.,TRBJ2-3,CASSTPDSLAADTQYF,TGTGCCAGCAGCACCCCGGACAGCCTGGCGGCAGATACGCAGTATTTT
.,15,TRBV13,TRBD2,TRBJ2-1,CASSPRLAGSNEQFF,TGTGCCAGCAGCCCCCGACTAGCGGGATCCAATGAGCAGTTCTTC
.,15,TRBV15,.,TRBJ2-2,CATSRAGRNTGELFF,TGTGCCACCAGCAGAGCGGGGCGGAACACCGGGGAGCTGTTTTTT
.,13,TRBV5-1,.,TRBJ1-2,CASSTTGNYGYTF,TGCGCCAGCAGCACGACGGGGAACTATGGCTACACCTTC
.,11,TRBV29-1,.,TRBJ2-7,CSVRTAYEQYF,TGCAGCGTCCGGACAGCCTACGAGCAGTACTTC
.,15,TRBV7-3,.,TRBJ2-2,CASSSMGQNTGELFF,TGTGCCAGCAGCTCGATGGGACAGAACACCGGGGAGCTGTTTTTT
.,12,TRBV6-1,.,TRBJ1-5,CASGQGNQPQHF,TGTGCCAGCGGGCAGGGCAATCAGCCCCAGCATTTT
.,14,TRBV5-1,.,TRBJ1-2,CASSFDGPSYGYTF,TGCGCCAGCAGCTTCGACGGACCGTCCTATGGCTACACCTTC
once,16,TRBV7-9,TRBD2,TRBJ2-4,CASSQWGGGTKNIQYF,TGTGCCAGCAGCCAATGGGGGGGAGGAACCAAAAACATTCAGTACTTC
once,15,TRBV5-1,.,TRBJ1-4,CASSFHRDGNEKLFF,TGCGCCAGCAGCTTTCACCGGGACGGAAATGAAAAACTGTTTTTT
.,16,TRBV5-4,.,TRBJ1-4,CASSFAGPGLNEKLFF,TGTGCCAGCAGCTTCGCCGGGCCCGGACTCAATGAAAAACTGTTTTTT